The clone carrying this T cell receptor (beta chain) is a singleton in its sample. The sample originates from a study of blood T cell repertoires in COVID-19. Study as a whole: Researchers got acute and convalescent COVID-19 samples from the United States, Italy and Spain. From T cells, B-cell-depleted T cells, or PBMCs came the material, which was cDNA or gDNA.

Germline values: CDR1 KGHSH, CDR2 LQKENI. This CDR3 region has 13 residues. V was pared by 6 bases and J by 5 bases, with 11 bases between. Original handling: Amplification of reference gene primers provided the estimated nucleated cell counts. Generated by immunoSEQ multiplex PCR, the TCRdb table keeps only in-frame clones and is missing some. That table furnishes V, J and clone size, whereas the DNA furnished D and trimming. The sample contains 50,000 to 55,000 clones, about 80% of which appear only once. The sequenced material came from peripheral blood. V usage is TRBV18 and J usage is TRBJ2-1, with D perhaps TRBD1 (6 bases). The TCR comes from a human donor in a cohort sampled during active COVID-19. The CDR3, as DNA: TGTGCCAGCTCGCCCGGACAGAACAATGAGCAGTTCTTC. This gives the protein CASSPGQNNEQFF.